The rows below give T cell receptor beta chains drawn from one sample of a study of shared clonotypes between healthy human individuals. Sequencing was performed with immunoSEQ multiplex PCR; in TCRdb, only in-frame clones are kept and a portion is missing. The sample contains more than 400,000 clones, around 95% of which appear only once. The sample consisted of naive CD4+ T cells sorted from blood. The receptors derive from a woman in her twenties or thirties in good health. Each CDR3 is given with its conserved first and last residue. A D gene is named only where the DNA matches it firmly. The size field is filled for only some rows; it gives once, few, many or a size class.

CDR3nt: TGTGCCAGCAGCTTACAGGGAAGTTATGGAAACACCATATATTTT
CDR3aa: CASSLQGSYGNTIYF
d_gene: .
j_gene: TRBJ1-3
v_gene: TRBV11-2
abundance: .

CDR3nt: TGTGCCAGCAGTTTATCGGGAGCGGGAGGCAAGATAGATACGCAGTATTTT
CDR3aa: CASSLSGAGGKIDTQYF
d_gene: TRBD2
j_gene: TRBJ2-3
v_gene: TRBV28
abundance: .

CDR3nt: TGTGCCAGTAGTACCCAACAGTTCCAACGAGAAAAACTGTTTTTT
CDR3aa: CASSTQQFQREKLFF
d_gene: .
j_gene: TRBJ1-4
v_gene: TRBV19
abundance: .

CDR3nt: TGTGCCAGCAGGTCATCCAGCGGGATAGCAGATACGCAGTATTTT
CDR3aa: CASRSSSGIADTQYF
d_gene: TRBD2
j_gene: TRBJ2-3
v_gene: TRBV27
abundance: .

CDR3nt: TGTGCCAGCTCACCGCAGGGTTACGGCGAGCAGTACTTC
CDR3aa: CASSPQGYGEQYF
d_gene: .
j_gene: TRBJ2-7
v_gene: TRBV18
abundance: .

CDR3nt: TGCAGTGCTAGAAAGTACGAGCAGTACTTC
CDR3aa: CSARKYEQYF
d_gene: .
j_gene: TRBJ2-7
v_gene: TRBV20-1
abundance: .

CDR3nt: TGTGCCACCGGAGGGGGCTGGACTAAAGAAAAACTGTTTTTT
CDR3aa: CATGGGWTKEKLFF
d_gene: TRBD1
j_gene: TRBJ1-4
v_gene: TRBV15
abundance: .

CDR3nt: TGTGCCAGCAGGCGCGGGACTAGCGGATTCCAAGAGACCCAGTACTTC
CDR3aa: CASRRGTSGFQETQYF
d_gene: TRBD2
j_gene: TRBJ2-5
v_gene: TRBV27
abundance: .

CDR3nt: TGTGCCAGCCGGGACAGGGTTTATGAAAAACTGTTTTTT
CDR3aa: CASRDRVYEKLFF
d_gene: TRBD1
j_gene: TRBJ1-4
v_gene: TRBV27
abundance: .

CDR3nt: TGTGCCAGCAGCTGGGGGAACACCGGGGAGCTGTTTTTT
CDR3aa: CASSWGNTGELFF
d_gene: .
j_gene: TRBJ2-2
v_gene: TRBV7-3
abundance: .

CDR3nt: TGCGCCAGCAGCTGGGGGTGGGACCAGCCCCAGCATTTT
CDR3aa: CASSWGWDQPQHF
d_gene: .
j_gene: TRBJ1-5
v_gene: TRBV5-1
abundance: .

CDR3nt: TGTGCCAGCAGGCGGGACTTCACCTCTGGAAACACCATATATTTT
CDR3aa: CASRRDFTSGNTIYF
d_gene: .
j_gene: TRBJ1-3
v_gene: TRBV6-5
abundance: .

CDR3nt: TGTGCCAGCAGCTTGGCGGGGGGTCCGGGTCCCCAGCATTTT
CDR3aa: CASSLAGGPGPQHF
d_gene: .
j_gene: TRBJ1-5
v_gene: TRBV5-4
abundance: .

CDR3nt: TGTGCCAGCAGCTTGGGGGGTAGCGTTTACGAGCAGTACTTC
CDR3aa: CASSLGGSVYEQYF
d_gene: .
j_gene: TRBJ2-7
v_gene: TRBV7-2
abundance: .

CDR3nt: TGTGCCAGCAGTGTACAGGGCTATAACACTGAAGCTTTCTTT
CDR3aa: CASSVQGYNTEAFF
d_gene: .
j_gene: TRBJ1-1
v_gene: TRBV6-1
abundance: .

CDR3nt: TGTGCCAGCAGCTGGCCGGGGACTAGATCGGAGACCCAGTACTTC
CDR3aa: CASSWPGTRSETQYF
d_gene: TRBD2
j_gene: TRBJ2-5
v_gene: TRBV5-6
abundance: .

CDR3nt: TGTGCCAGCAGCTTTGGCGGGACCACCTACAATGAGCAGTTCTTC
CDR3aa: CASSFGGTTYNEQFF
d_gene: .
j_gene: TRBJ2-1
v_gene: TRBV7-3
abundance: .

CDR3nt: TGTGCCAGCAGCTTAGCCGGTGGCGGCTACACCTTC
CDR3aa: CASSLAGGGYTF
d_gene: .
j_gene: TRBJ1-2
v_gene: TRBV11-2
abundance: .

CDR3nt: TGTGCCAGCAGCCGGGGGGGCACAGATACGCAGTATTTT
CDR3aa: CASSRGGTDTQYF
d_gene: TRBD2
j_gene: TRBJ2-3
v_gene: TRBV11-2
abundance: .

CDR3nt: TGTGCCAGCAGTAATGGGAGCTTTTGGAGCAATCAGCCCCAGCATTTT
CDR3aa: CASSNGSFWSNQPQHF
d_gene: .
j_gene: TRBJ1-5
v_gene: TRBV28
abundance: .

CDR3nt: TGTGCCAGCAGCTTTACAAATCAGCCCCAGCATTTT
CDR3aa: CASSFTNQPQHF
d_gene: .
j_gene: TRBJ1-5
v_gene: TRBV7-9
abundance: .

CDR3nt: TGTGCCACCGGGACAGGGAATTCACCCCTCCACTTT
CDR3aa: CATGTGNSPLHF
d_gene: TRBD1
j_gene: TRBJ1-6
v_gene: TRBV2
abundance: .

CDR3nt: TGTGCCAGCAGCTTAGGTAGCGGGCGGGCCGGGGAGCTGTTTTTT
CDR3aa: CASSLGSGRAGELFF
d_gene: TRBD2
j_gene: TRBJ2-2
v_gene: TRBV7-3
abundance: .

CDR3nt: TGTGCCAGCAGCTTGTTGGAAGGGCGCTATAATTCACCCCTCCACTTT
CDR3aa: CASSLLEGRYNSPLHF
d_gene: .
j_gene: TRBJ1-6
v_gene: TRBV5-6
abundance: .

CDR3nt: TGCGCCAGCAGCTTGGGAGACGGGCCTAGCACAGATACGCAGTATTTT
CDR3aa: CASSLGDGPSTDTQYF
d_gene: .
j_gene: TRBJ2-3
v_gene: TRBV5-1
abundance: .

CDR3nt: TGTGCAAGAAGACTAAGGGGGCAGGAGACCCAGTACTTC
CDR3aa: CARRLRGQETQYF
d_gene: TRBD1
j_gene: TRBJ2-5
v_gene: TRBV7-2
abundance: once

CDR3nt: TGCGCCAGCAGCTTCTCTGCGGGAGCTTACGAGCAGTACTTC
CDR3aa: CASSFSAGAYEQYF
d_gene: TRBD2
j_gene: TRBJ2-7
v_gene: TRBV5-1
abundance: .

CDR3nt: TGCGCCAGCAGCCGACTAGCGAGCACAGATACGCAGTATTTT
CDR3aa: CASSRLASTDTQYF
d_gene: TRBD2
j_gene: TRBJ2-3
v_gene: TRBV5-1
abundance: .

CDR3nt: TGTGCCAGCAGTGGACTAGCGGGAGGGCCCCCCGGGGAGCTGTTTTTT
CDR3aa: CASSGLAGGPPGELFF
d_gene: TRBD2
j_gene: TRBJ2-2
v_gene: TRBV6-1
abundance: .

CDR3nt: TGTGCCAGCAGTCGGACTAGCGGGGGCCCCGGGGCCAACGTCCTGACTTTC
CDR3aa: CASSRTSGGPGANVLTF
d_gene: TRBD2
j_gene: TRBJ2-6
v_gene: TRBV28
abundance: .

CDR3nt: TGTGCCACCAGCGTCCAGGGGGCGGATAGCACTGAAGCTTTCTTT
CDR3aa: CATSVQGADSTEAFF
d_gene: TRBD1
j_gene: TRBJ1-1
v_gene: TRBV15
abundance: .

CDR3nt: TGTGCCAGCAGTTTATTGTCGGGGGGGAATTCACCCCTCCACTTT
CDR3aa: CASSLLSGGNSPLHF
d_gene: .
j_gene: TRBJ1-6
v_gene: TRBV28
abundance: .

CDR3nt: TGCGCCAGCAGCCAAGATAGTCACTTCAGGAATTACAATGAGCAGTTCTTC
CDR3aa: CASSQDSHFRNYNEQFF
d_gene: .
j_gene: TRBJ2-1
v_gene: TRBV4-1
abundance: .

CDR3nt: TGTGCCAGCAGTTTACTAGCAGGGTTGGAGACCCAGTACTTC
CDR3aa: CASSLLAGLETQYF
d_gene: .
j_gene: TRBJ2-5
v_gene: TRBV27
abundance: .

CDR3nt: TGTGCCAGCAGTCCAGGACCGGGAGGGCCAGTAGATACGCAGTATTTT
CDR3aa: CASSPGPGGPVDTQYF
d_gene: TRBD2
j_gene: TRBJ2-3
v_gene: TRBV5-5
abundance: .

CDR3nt: TGCGCCAGCAGTCCACAGCGGGGGGGACCAGATACGCAGTATTTT
CDR3aa: CASSPQRGGPDTQYF
d_gene: TRBD2
j_gene: TRBJ2-3
v_gene: TRBV5-1
abundance: .

CDR3nt: TGCAGCGTTGGGGGGCGACCGACCAACACAGATACGCAGTATTTT
CDR3aa: CSVGGRPTNTDTQYF
d_gene: .
j_gene: TRBJ2-3
v_gene: TRBV29-1
abundance: .

CDR3nt: TGTGCCAGCAGTCAACGACCACGAAAATCTGGAAACACCATATATTTT
CDR3aa: CASSQRPRKSGNTIYF
d_gene: .
j_gene: TRBJ1-3
v_gene: TRBV28
abundance: .

CDR3nt: TGTGCCAGCAGCGACAGGGTGAACACTGAAGCTTTCTTT
CDR3aa: CASSDRVNTEAFF
d_gene: TRBD1
j_gene: TRBJ1-1
v_gene: TRBV11-2
abundance: .

CDR3nt: TGCAGCGTTCAGACTAGCGGTTACAATGAGCAGTTCTTC
CDR3aa: CSVQTSGYNEQFF
d_gene: TRBD2
j_gene: TRBJ2-1
v_gene: TRBV29-1
abundance: .

CDR3nt: TGTGCCAGCAGCCCTGGGGGTACGAGGGAACAATTTGTACGCGGCTACACCTTC
CDR3aa: CASSPGGTREQFVRGYTF
d_gene: .
j_gene: TRBJ1-2
v_gene: TRBV28
abundance: .

CDR3nt: TGTGCCAGCAGTTTCAGGACCGGGGTCGGCTACACCTTC
CDR3aa: CASSFRTGVGYTF
d_gene: .
j_gene: TRBJ1-2
v_gene: TRBV27
abundance: .

CDR3nt: TGTGCCAGCAGTTTACGGACAGGGTCCATGAACACTGAAGCTTTCTTT
CDR3aa: CASSLRTGSMNTEAFF
d_gene: TRBD1
j_gene: TRBJ1-1
v_gene: TRBV27
abundance: .

CDR3nt: TGTGCCAGCAGTCGACTCGCCGGGACTAACTATGGCTACACCTTC
CDR3aa: CASSRLAGTNYGYTF
d_gene: .
j_gene: TRBJ1-2
v_gene: TRBV6-4
abundance: .

CDR3nt: TGTGCCAGCAGTAAACCGGGACAGGCATACTTC
CDR3aa: CASSKPGQAYF
d_gene: TRBD1
j_gene: TRBJ1-2
v_gene: TRBV6-1
abundance: few

CDR3nt: TGTGCCAGCTCACCAGGTTGGACTAGCGGGACCTCTAACACCGGGGAGCTGTTTTTT
CDR3aa: CASSPGWTSGTSNTGELFF
d_gene: TRBD2
j_gene: TRBJ2-2
v_gene: TRBV18
abundance: .

CDR3nt: TGTGCCAGCAGTTTAAGCCCCGGCGAGCAGTACTTC
CDR3aa: CASSLSPGEQYF
d_gene: .
j_gene: TRBJ2-7
v_gene: TRBV28
abundance: .

CDR3nt: TGTGCCAGCAGTACAGGGCCTGGCAATCAGCCCCAGCATTTT
CDR3aa: CASSTGPGNQPQHF
d_gene: .
j_gene: TRBJ1-5
v_gene: TRBV6-5
abundance: once

CDR3nt: TGTGCCAGCATGGACCGGGTGGCTTTCGAGCAGTACTTC
CDR3aa: CASMDRVAFEQYF
d_gene: .
j_gene: TRBJ2-7
v_gene: TRBV6-1
abundance: .

CDR3nt: TGTGCCAGCAGCCGGACAACCGGGACTAGGGTTCAAGAGACCCAGTACTTC
CDR3aa: CASSRTTGTRVQETQYF
d_gene: TRBD2
j_gene: TRBJ2-5
v_gene: TRBV4-2
abundance: once

CDR3nt: TGCGCCAGCAGCCTCCGGACCACTCGCGATGAGCAGTTCTTC
CDR3aa: CASSLRTTRDEQFF
d_gene: .
j_gene: TRBJ2-1
v_gene: TRBV4-1
abundance: .

CDR3nt: TGTGCCAGCAGCCTTTGGGACTTGAACACTGAAGCTTTCTTT
CDR3aa: CASSLWDLNTEAFF
d_gene: .
j_gene: TRBJ1-1
v_gene: TRBV28
abundance: .

CDR3nt: TGTGCCAGCAGTGAAGTGACGCAGAGCAATCAGCCCCAGCATTTT
CDR3aa: CASSEVTQSNQPQHF
d_gene: .
j_gene: TRBJ1-5
v_gene: TRBV6-1
abundance: .

CDR3nt: TGTGCCAGCAATCGCTACGGGACAGCGGGCGAGCAGTACTTC
CDR3aa: CASNRYGTAGEQYF
d_gene: .
j_gene: TRBJ2-7
v_gene: TRBV28
abundance: .